The clone carrying this T cell receptor (beta chain) was counted a few times. The V segment lost 3 bases and the J segment 2 bases; nucleotides outside the gene matches: 3. CDR1 and CDR2 (germline): SGHRS, YFSETQ. The CDR3 spans 15 residues. Constant-region reverse primers amplified full-length variable regions, followed by semi-nested Nested Universal Primer A PCR. A single record per CDR3 protein comes from TCRdb applying MiXCR to the 5' RACE reads. The data show tens of thousands of distinct CDR3 sequences, more than 25% seen once. The rearrangement joins TRBV5-1 to TRBJ2-3; TRBD2 aligns across 10 bases. The receptor was derived from a female donor with breast cancer. Source material: naive CD4+ T cells sorted from blood. Specified subset: naive CD4+ T cells, CD4+CD45RA+CD25-. The CDR3 DNA reads TGCGCCAGCAGCTCAGCGGGAGGGCCCACAGATACGCAGTATTTT. Protein: CASSSAGGPTDTQYF.